This T cell receptor beta chain is drawn from a study of patients and donors after allogeneic stem cell transplantation (dated by TCRdb to 2018 to 2021). The junction shows trimming of 3 bases on V and 7 bases on J, plus 6 bases between the germline ends. CDR1 is given as MDHEN and CDR2 as SYDVKM, both from the germline V gene. From cysteine to phenylalanine, the CDR3 is 12 amino acids long. The kept DNA is CDR3 alone, 36 bases in frame from the first base. As regards this clonotype: What antigen it recognizes has not been identified. There are no base qualities to consult, and no much larger clone falls within one base.

The library relied on RT-PCR. Instrument on record: NextSeq 550. TCRdb reprocessed the public reads (quality trimming at Q25 with fastp, clone calling with MiXCR) and kept in-frame beta chains. Entries are consolidated by CDR3 protein sequence, retaining the most common genes and DNA. This sample holds about a million distinct CDR3 sequences; approximately 19% were observed only once. The ten largest clones add up to roughly 6% of the sample. This TCR derives from a human donor who was either an allogeneic HSCT recipient or a stem cell or donor lymphocyte infusion donor (not recorded which). It is not recorded whose cells these are; they may come from a transplant donor. Sequenced: blood, either unsorted or a sorted T cell fraction (not recorded which). The chain joins TRBV28 to TRBJ2-2; TRBD1 is possibly the D segment (5 matching bases). For the CDR3, the sequence is CASSFRVGELFF. The DNA is TGTGCCAGCAGTTTCAGGGTCGGGGAGCTGTTTTTT.